One and the same sample provided the 9 T cell receptor beta chains below, sequenced in a study of pediatric ulcerative colitis. Rectal tissue came from one to two pinch biopsies taken at colonoscopy. The data were produced by immunoSEQ multiplex PCR, yet TCRdb's version contains in-frame clones alone and is incomplete. Seen here are tens of thousands of clones, about 78% observed once, and the top ten hold under 4%. The sample was gut tissue. All receptors derive from a girl between 10 and 17 years old with moderate ulcerative colitis.

This chain uses TRBV9 with TRBJ1-2; TRBD1 is a possible D gene (6 bases). Per germline, CDR1 SGDLS and CDR2 YYNGEE. Deletions cut 4 bases from V and 6 bases from J, with 16 bases between. The CDR3 spans 14 residues. The CDR3 reads CASSSPGGMDGYTF. The CDR3, as DNA: TGTGCCAGCAGCTCCCCGGGGGGCATGGATGGCTACACCTTC. The full variable domain, with the rest looked up from reference TRBV9 and TRBJ1-2, is DSGVTQTPKHLITATGQRVTLRCSPRSGDLSVYWYQQSLDQGLQFLIQYYNGEERAKGNILERFSAQQFPDLHSELNLSSLELGDSALYFCASSSPGGMDGYTFGSGTRLTVV.

The V and J genes are TRBV6-6 and TRBJ1-5; TRBD1 might be the D (5 bases). In germline, CDR1 is MNHNY, CDR2 SVGAGI (reference sequence). The germline V and J ends were trimmed by 2 bases and 2 bases, with 10 bases remaining between them. CDR3 length: 15 residues. CDR3 nucleotide sequence: TGTGCCAGCAGTTACGGGGGTACAGGCAATCAGCCCCAGCATTTT. It specifies CASSYGGTGNQPQHF.

V gene TRBV14 combines with J gene TRBJ1-3; a weak D match, TRBD1 (6 bases). The CDR3 is 15 residues long. Germline V gives CDR1 SGHDN, CDR2 FVKESK. The V end was cut by 6 bases, the J end by 1 base, with 13 bases between. CDR3 protein: CASRHTGRSGNTIYF. The CDR3 DNA is TGTGCCAGCAGACACACAGGGAGGTCTGGAAACACCATATATTTT.

The genes are TRBV7-8 and TRBJ1-5; 7 bases fit TRBD1. Germline V gene data show CDR1 as SGHVS and CDR2 as FQNEAQ. V was clipped by 4 bases and J by 0 bases; unmatched bases: 18. The CDR3 covers 20 residues. This CDR3 is CASSSVLIPGQTYSNQPQHF. The CDR3 region has the DNA TGTGCCAGCAGCTCAGTACTGATTCCGGGACAGACATATAGCAATCAGCCCCAGCATTTT.

The genes are TRBV11-1 and TRBJ2-2; tentatively, D is TRBD1 or TRBD2 (6 bases each). The CDR3 is 14 amino acids. Germline values: CDR1 SGHAT, CDR2 FQDESV (reference sequence). The ends were cut back, 5 bases at V and 8 bases at J, with 15 bases in the middle. DNA for the CDR3: TGTGCCAGCAGCCCCTCCTGGGGGGCGGGGGAGCTGTTTTTT. This encodes CASSPSWGAGELFF.

The DNA of the CDR3 is TGTGCCAGCAGCTTAGCTTTAGGGCTAGCGATCGGTGAGCAGTTCTTC. It encodes CASSLALGLAIGEQFF. The chain combines TRBV11-2 with TRBJ2-1, with TRBD2 as a possible D gene (6 bases). This CDR3 region has 16 residues. The V and J ends lost 1 base and 9 bases respectively, with 19 bases between them. Germline V lookup: CDR1 SGHAT, CDR2 FQNNGV.

The rearrangement uses TRBV5-1 and TRBJ2-2; possible D gene TRBD1, 5 bases. The V end was cut by 0 bases, the J end by 4 bases, with 10 bases between. Germline V gives CDR1 SGHRS, CDR2 YFSETQ. This CDR3 is built from 15 residues. CDR3 region: CASSLATGSTGELFF. CDR3 DNA sequence: TGCGCCAGCAGCTTGGCCACAGGTAGCACCGGGGAGCTGTTTTTT. The complete variable domain, with remaining parts taken from reference TRBV5-1 and TRBJ2-2, reads KAGVTQTPRYLIKTRGQQVTLSCSPISGHRSVSWYQQTPGQGLQFLFEYFSETQRNKGNFPGRFSGRQFSNSRSEMNVSTLELGDSALYLCASSLATGSTGELFFGEGSRLTVL.

CDR3 protein: CASSWAGVETQYF. The CDR3 region has the DNA TGTGCCAGTAGTTGGGCGGGAGTTGAGACCCAGTACTTC. The gene calls are TRBV19 and TRBJ2-5; 7 bases are a match to TRBD2. V lost 5 bases to trimming and J lost 5 bases; unmatched junction nucleotides: 5. CDR1 and CDR2 (germline): LNHDA, SQIVND (reference sequence). There are 13 residues in the CDR3.

The chain has TRBV5-6 and TRBJ2-2; no clear D. Trimming cost V 0 bases and J 7 bases, with 4 bases left between them. This CDR3 contains 12 residues. The germline V gene has CDR1 SGHDT and CDR2 YYEEEE. The CDR3 here is CASSLVGGELFF. As DNA, the CDR3 is TGTGCCAGCAGCTTGGTGGGCGGGGAGCTGTTTTTT. Complete variable domain (other parts from reference TRBV5-6 and TRBJ2-2): DAGVTQSPTHLIKTRGQQVTLRCSPKSGHDTVSWYQQALGQGPQFIFQYYEEEERQRGNFPDRFSGHQFPNYSSELNVNALLLGDSALYLCASSLVGGELFFGEGSRLTVL.